A single sample gave rise to the 29 T cell receptor beta chains below, sequenced in a study of T cells in Graves' hyperthyroidism and ophthalmopathy. Using RNA transcripts as the source, TCR beta CDR3 regions were amplified. In the first-round RT-PCR of the TCR CDR3, the HTBI primer set was used. TCRdb re-derived calls from the multiplex PCR reads in MiXCR, one entry per CDR3 protein. The sample gives about 290,000 distinct CDR3 sequences, about 14% of which show up once; 7% to 8.5% is in the top ten. Sequenced sample: blood. The receptors here all came from a woman in her 30s with Graves' hyperthyroidism that later progressed to Graves' ophthalmopathy.

Ten or more counts support this clonotype. The gene calls are TRBV27 and TRBJ2-2; TRBD1 matches 8 bases. The V and J ends lost 4 bases and 4 bases, in that order; junction bases with no gene match: 5. The germline V gene has CDR1 MNHEY and CDR2 SMNVEV (reference sequence). The CDR3 loop spans 15 amino acids. CDR3 nucleotide sequence: TGTGCCAGCAGTTGGACAGGGTCGGCCACCGGGGAGCTGTTTTTT. Its protein product is CASSWTGSATGELFF.

The J gene is TRBJ2-3, the V gene TRBV20-1, with D perhaps matching TRBD1 (6 bases). CDR1 and CDR2 (germline): DFQATT, SNEGSKA (reference sequence). This CDR3 is built from 14 residues. Trimming shortened V by 2 bases and J by 0 bases, and 9 bases separated the two germline ends. CDR3 DNA sequence: TGCAGTGCTAGACTGGGGGCTAGCACAGATACGCAGTATTTT. Translation gives CSARLGASTDTQYF.

This clonotype has at least ten counts. This chain connects TRBV20-1 to TRBJ1-1; D perhaps matches TRBD1 (5 bases). CDR1 is DFQATT and CDR2 is SNEGSKA in the germline V gene (reference sequence). With 1 base removed from V and 3 bases from J, the gap between germline ends came to 9 bases. This CDR3 has 13 residues. CDR3 in amino acids: CSARGGSHTEAFF. CDR3 coding DNA: TGCAGTGCTAGAGGGGGCAGCCACACTGAAGCTTTCTTT.

The table lists this clonotype with many counts. This chain uses TRBV14 with TRBJ2-1, with D possibly being TRBD1 or TRBD2 (5 bases each). CDR1 is SGHDN and CDR2 is FVKESK in the germline V gene. V shed 2 bases and J shed 5 bases, with 16 bases lying between them. The CDR3 is 16 amino acids. The CDR3 DNA follows: TGTGCCAGCAGCCAATGGGACGCGGTGCCGGACAATGAGCAGTTCTTC. Translated: CASSQWDAVPDNEQFF.

At least ten counts were recorded for this clonotype. V usage is TRBV28 and J usage is TRBJ2-1; D unresolved. CDR3 length: 13 amino acids. Germline-derived CDR1 and CDR2 are MDHEN and SYDVKM. V was trimmed by 3 bases and J by 6 bases, leaving 9 bases between them. The CDR3: CASSLVVPNEQFF. CDR3 nucleotides: TGTGCCAGCAGTTTGGTAGTCCCCAATGAGCAGTTCTTC.

The sample holds many counts of this clonotype. The V gene is TRBV7-9, the J gene TRBJ1-1, with a tentative D call TRBD1 (6 bases). With 4 bases removed from V and 1 base from J, the gap between germline ends came to 10 bases. The CDR3 runs 14 residues. Looked up from germline, CDR1 is SEHNR and CDR2 is FQNEAQ (reference sequence). CDR3 sequence reads: CASSSRGANTEAFF. DNA of the CDR3: TGTGCCAGCAGCTCCAGGGGCGCGAACACTGAAGCTTTCTTT.

This clonotype was observed many times. The chain couples TRBV28 to TRBJ1-5, with 8 bases identical to TRBD1. This CDR3 has 14 residues. With 10 bases clipped from V and 6 bases from J, the junction kept 11 bases outside the gene matches. Germline V gene data show CDR1 as MDHEN and CDR2 as SYDVKM. In DNA form, the CDR3 reads TGTGCCACCCTCCGGGCAGGGGGCCGTCAGCCCCAGCATTTT. Its protein is CATLRAGGRQPQHF.

This clonotype was recorded at least ten times. This rearrangement joins TRBV6-1 to TRBJ1-5; TRBD1 is a possible D gene (5 bases). The CDR3 is 13 amino acids. Germline V gives CDR1 MNHNS, CDR2 SASEGT. Trimming removed 11 bases from V and 2 bases from J, with 13 bases in between. The CDR3 loop reads CACWGGGNQPQHF. The CDR3 coding sequence is TGTGCCTGCTGGGGCGGTGGCAATCAGCCCCAGCATTTT.

This clonotype was seen a handful of times. V and J are TRBV4-2 and TRBJ2-3, with 12 bases lining up with TRBD2. With 1 base clipped from V and 5 bases from J, the junction kept 4 bases outside the gene matches. The CDR3 length is 16 residues. The germline V gene encodes CDR1 LGHNA and CDR2 YNFKEQ. The chain's CDR3 is CASSQGLAGDQDTQYF. CDR3 sequence (DNA): TGTGCCAGCAGCCAAGGACTAGCGGGAGATCAAGATACGCAGTATTTT.

This clonotype was found many times. V gene TRBV29-1 combines with J gene TRBJ2-1; 11 positions match TRBD2. CDR1 and CDR2 from the germline V gene are SQVTM and ANQGSEA. The trim removed 2 bases at V and 6 bases at J, leaving 3 bases unmatched. The CDR3 contains 14 residues. In DNA form, the CDR3 reads TGCAGCGTTGAAATAGCGGGAGGGTTCAATGAGCAGTTCTTC. Its translation is CSVEIAGGFNEQFF.

In its sample, this clonotype was seen many times. V gene TRBV28 combines with J gene TRBJ1-2; maybe TRBD1 (6 bases). The CDR3 totals 14 residues. Germline V gives CDR1 MDHEN, CDR2 SYDVKM. V was pared by 2 bases and J by 8 bases, with 15 bases between. CDR3 bases: TGTGCCAGCAGTTTAGGGGGGGGCTCGGGAGGCTACACCTTC. It specifies CASSLGGGSGGYTF.

This clonotype was seen repeatedly, ten times or more. The chain uses TRBV7-2 and TRBJ1-2; D is unresolved. CDR1 is SGHTA, CDR2 FQGNSA, per germline. Between the trimmed V and J ends, which lost 0 bases and 3 bases, there was a span of 14 bases. There are 16 residues in the CDR3. The CDR3 protein is CASSLATGVEDYGYTF. CDR3 bases: TGTGCCAGCAGCTTAGCGACGGGTGTGGAGGACTATGGCTACACCTTC.

The chain's CDR3 is CASSKRDSGNQPQHF. For the CDR3, the DNA is TGTGCCAGTAGTAAGAGAGACTCGGGCAATCAGCCCCAGCATTTT. The rearrangement joins TRBV19 to TRBJ1-5; D is unclear. Germline CDR1 LNHDA, CDR2 SQIVND (reference sequence). This CDR3 region has 15 residues. V lost 4 bases and J 2 bases, leaving 12 bases between the germline ends.

In its sample, this clonotype was seen a few times. The CDR3 DNA follows: TGCAGTGCTACCCCGGGACTAGCGGGAGCAACCCAGTACTTC. It translates to CSATPGLAGATQYF. This chain connects TRBV20-1 to TRBJ2-5, with 14 positions matching TRBD2. The V gene end was trimmed by 4 bases and the J gene end by 8 bases; junction bases not matched to a gene: 6. Germline loops: CDR1 DFQATT, CDR2 SNEGSKA (reference sequence). CDR3 length equals 14 residues.

This clonotype was counted only a few times. The gene calls are TRBV6-1 and TRBJ2-1, with 10 bases matching TRBD2. Germline CDR1 and CDR2: MNHNS and SASEGT. With V trimmed by 7 bases and J by 6 bases, 3 bases remained unmatched. The CDR3 covers 13 residues. CDR3 loop: CASKSSGSNEQFF. The CDR3 nucleotides are TGTGCCAGCAAGTCTAGCGGGAGCAATGAGCAGTTCTTC.

This clonotype was picked up many times. The CDR3 is CASSPVGYEQYF. CDR3 in DNA: TGTGCCAGCAGTCCCGTCGGGTACGAGCAGTACTTC. This chain links TRBV12-3 or TRBV12-4 with TRBJ2-7, with D uncertain. This CDR3 is built from 12 residues. V lost 5 bases to trimming and J lost 4 bases, with 9 bases between them.

There are many counts of this clonotype. The chain joins TRBV7-2 to TRBJ2-7; unclear D gene. This CDR3 comprises 12 residues. Germline V gene data show CDR1 as SGHTA and CDR2 as FQGNSA. Trimming took 2 bases from V and 6 from J, leaving 8 bases between them. The CDR3 DNA reads as TGTGCCAGCAGCTTAATGACGGCCGAGCAGTACTTC. It codes for CASSLMTAEQYF.

The table lists this clonotype with many counts. The chain employs TRBV2 and TRBJ2-4; tentatively, D is TRBD2 (6 bases). Germline CDR1 and CDR2: SNHLY and FYNNEI. CDR3 size: 14 residues. V was pared by 5 bases and J by 3 bases, with 11 bases between. The CDR3 is CASSWRVLKNIQYF. Written as DNA, the CDR3 is TGTGCCAGCAGTTGGAGGGTACTCAAAAACATTCAGTACTTC. Full variable domain (missing parts from reference TRBV2 and TRBJ2-4): EPEVTQTPSHQVTQMGQEVILRCVPISNHLYFYWYRQILGQKVEFLVSFYNNEISEKSEIFDDQFSVERPDGSNFTLKIRSTKLEDSAMYFCASSWRVLKNIQYFGAGTRLSVL.

This clonotype was counted ten times or more. This chain joins TRBV28 and TRBJ2-7, with 8 bases lining up with TRBD2. V gave up 6 bases and J gave up 2 bases; unmatched junction bases: 6. CDR1 and CDR2 (germline): MDHEN, SYDVKM. This CDR3 region has 14 residues. The CDR3 is CASRIERGPYEQYF. The CDR3 nucleotides are TGTGCCAGCAGAATAGAGCGGGGGCCCTACGAGCAGTACTTC.

This clonotype has a count of ten or more. The chain uses TRBV20-1 and TRBJ1-1; D might be TRBD1 (5 bases). This CDR3 has 15 residues. Between the trimmed V and J ends, which lost 0 bases and 3 bases, there was a span of 14 bases. The germline V gene encodes CDR1 DFQATT and CDR2 SNEGSKA (reference sequence). CDR3 residues: CSARDWGGSDTEAFF. Here the CDR3 DNA reads TGCAGTGCTAGAGATTGGGGGGGATCGGACACTGAAGCTTTCTTT.

This clonotype was picked up a small number of times. The chain uses TRBV11-2 and TRBJ2-7, with 8 bases identical to TRBD2. The CDR3 runs to 15 residues. Trimming removed 5 bases from V and 5 bases from J; junction bases left unmatched: 11. CDR1 and CDR2 from the germline V gene are SGHAT and FQNNGV. The CDR3 nucleotides are TGTGCCAGCAGCCGGACTAGCCAAAGGTCCCACGAGCAGTACTTC. This sequence encodes CASSRTSQRSHEQYF.

This clonotype came up once. The gene calls are TRBV11-2 and TRBJ2-1; 7 bases line up with TRBD2. Per germline, CDR1 SGHAT and CDR2 FQNNGV. V lost 5 bases, J lost 7 bases, and 14 bases stayed unmatched. The CDR3 length is 16 residues. CDR3 in amino acids: CASSPRAREISNEQFF. As DNA, the CDR3 is TGTGCCAGCAGCCCCCGTGCGCGGGAGATTTCGAATGAGCAGTTCTTC. The whole variable domain, remainder taken from reference TRBV11-2 and TRBJ2-1, is EAGVAQSPRYKIIEKRQSVAFWCNPISGHATLYWYQQILGQGPKLLIQFQNNGVVDDSQLPKDRFSAERLKGVDSTLKIQPAKLEDSAVYLCASSPRAREISNEQFFGPGTRLTVL.

Turning to this clonotype: This could be a read error, since a much larger clone is one nucleotide away. The chain couples TRBV3-1 to TRBJ1-5; 8 bases are a match to TRBD1. Germline V gene data show CDR1 as LGHDT and CDR2 as YNNKEL (reference sequence). This CDR3 is 19 amino acids long. The CDR3 nucleotides are TGTACCAGCAGCCACCTCACGGCAGGGGGCTTGCGTTGCAATCAGCCCCAGCATTTT. Protein sequence: CTSSHLTAGGLRCNQPQHF.

This clonotype has more than one count but fewer than ten. The chain couples TRBV5-4 to TRBJ2-1; D is uncertain. Trimming removed 0 bases at V and 4 bases at J, with 17 bases between. The CDR3 runs 17 residues. Germline CDR1 and CDR2: SGHNT and YYREEE (reference sequence). CDR3 DNA sequence: TGTGCCAGCAGCTTGGTGTACGGCAGCCCCGTTTACAATGAGCAGTTCTTC. As protein: CASSLVYGSPVYNEQFF.

In this sample, this clonotype turned up many times. The V and J genes are TRBV2 and TRBJ1-6; D is unresolved. The V end lost 4 bases, the J end lost 4 bases, and 11 bases lay between the germline ends. CDR1 SNHLY and CDR2 FYNNEI come from the germline V gene. The CDR3 contains 15 residues. CDR3 region: CASSVPEIYNSPLHF. In DNA form, the CDR3 reads TGTGCCAGCAGTGTTCCGGAGATTTATAATTCACCCCTCCACTTT.

Ten or more counts support this clonotype. This chain uses TRBV28 with TRBJ1-1; D perhaps matches TRBD1 (5 bases). Per germline, CDR1 MDHEN and CDR2 SYDVKM. Trimming stripped 3 bases from V and 3 bases from J, with 17 bases between. This CDR3 is 16 amino acids long. CDR3 DNA: TGTGCCAGCAGTTTCCTGAAGGGGTTAGGGGACACTGAAGCTTTCTTT. Translation gives CASSFLKGLGDTEAFF.

This clonotype is a singleton in its sample. The chain joins TRBV19 to TRBJ2-4; TRBD2 might be the D (6 bases). The V gene lost 3 bases and the J gene lost 6 bases, with 12 bases spanning the gap. The germline gives CDR1 LNHDA, CDR2 SQIVND (reference sequence). This CDR3 region has 14 residues. This CDR3 reads CASSILGRGNIQYF. DNA for the CDR3: TGTGCCAGTAGTATCCTCGGGAGAGGAAACATTCAGTACTTC.

This clonotype was recorded at least ten times. The CDR3 nucleotides read TGTGCCAGCAGCTTAGCGGTGTCAGTTAATGAAAAACTGTTTTTT. It encodes CASSLAVSVNEKLFF. The genes are TRBV7-9 and TRBJ1-4; D remains unclear. The CDR3 totals 15 residues. V lost 0 bases and J lost 4, with 9 bases in between. Germline values: CDR1 SEHNR, CDR2 FQNEAQ (reference sequence).

There are a few counts of this clonotype. This chain uses TRBV30 with TRBJ1-2; no clear D. The V gene lost 3 bases and the J gene lost 4 bases, with 12 bases spanning the gap. The CDR3 loop spans 13 amino acids. Germline V gene sequence: CDR1 GTSNPN, CDR2 SVGIG (reference sequence). In nucleotides, the CDR3 is TGTGCCTGGAGGTCCTCCCTGATCTATGGCTACACCTTC. It codes for CAWRSSLIYGYTF.